These T cell receptor beta chains were read from a single sample in a study of shared clonotypes between healthy human individuals. Data came from immunoSEQ multiplex PCR; TCRdb stores just in-frame clones and leaves some out. The table has approximately 480,000 clones, over 60% seen once. Source material: PBMCs. Receptors were obtained from a woman in her 40s in good health. Some clones in this sample may be carry-over from other donors' samples. Both conserved end residues are part of each CDR3. The D gene is left open where the match is weak. The size field is filled for only some rows; it gives once, few, many or a size class.

CDR3 length	D gene	clone size	V gene	J gene	CDR3 DNA	CDR3 protein
13	NA	NA	TRBV7-8	TRBJ2-7	TGTGCCAGCAGCTTCAGAAGGGAACGCGAGCAGTACTTC	CASSFRREREQYF
13	TRBD1	once	TRBV29-1	TRBJ1-1	TGCAGCGTTGCTTGGGACAGGGTTGGTGAAGCTTTCTTT	CSVAWDRVGEAFF
13	NA	once	TRBV5-1	TRBJ2-1	TGCGCCAGCAGATCGGGAGTTCGGAATGAGCAGTTCTTC	CASRSGVRNEQFF
12	NA	few	TRBV19	TRBJ2-5	TGTGCCAGTAGTACTAGCGAAGAGACCCAGTACTTC	CASSTSEETQYF
15	NA	NA	TRBV18	TRBJ1-4	TGTGCCAGCTCACCACCGCCAGGAACTAATGAAAAACTGTTTTTT	CASSPPPGTNEKLFF
16	TRBD1	NA	TRBV5-6	TRBJ2-7	TGTGCCAGCAGCCAAAGCAGGGGGTTATATATCTACGAGCAGTACTTC	CASSQSRGLYIYEQYF
14	NA	few	TRBV7-3	TRBJ1-1	TGTGCCAGCAGCTCCCGGGGAGGGGGCACTGAAGCTTTCTTT	CASSSRGGGTEAFF
16	TRBD1	NA	TRBV28	TRBJ2-2	TGTGCCAGCAGCAACACCGGGACAGCGAACACCGGGGAGCTGTTTTTT	CASSNTGTANTGELFF
13	NA	few	TRBV7-2	TRBJ1-1	TGTGCCAGCAGCTTAGCGGGGGGGTCTGAGTCTTTCTTT	CASSLAGGSESFF
17	TRBD2	NA	TRBV7-6	TRBJ2-5	TGTGCCAGCAGCCCCCCTTCGCGGGAGGGCCTGTTCGAGACCCAGTACTTC	CASSPPSREGLFETQYF
14	TRBD1	NA	TRBV6-5	TRBJ1-5	TGTGCCAGCTCGGGACAGGGGGCATGGCAGCCCCAGCATTTT	CASSGQGAWQPQHF
15	TRBD2	NA	TRBV5-1	TRBJ2-5	TGCGCCAGCAGCCTTGCGGGAGGGGTTGGAGAGACCCAGTACTTC	CASSLAGGVGETQYF
13	NA	once	TRBV6-5	TRBJ2-7	TGTGCCAGCAGTATCGACGCGGACTACGAGCAGTACTTC	CASSIDADYEQYF
16	TRBD2	NA	TRBV19	TRBJ2-1	TGTGCCAGTAGTACGGATAGGACGGGAGCGGGAAATGAGCAGTTCTTC	CASSTDRTGAGNEQFF
12	NA	NA	TRBV15	TRBJ1-5	TGTGCCACCCGACAGGAAAATCAGCCCCAGCATTTT	CATRQENQPQHF
15	NA	NA	TRBV13	TRBJ2-2	TGTGCCAGCAGCTTAGTGGCGACTATCACCGGGGAGCTGTTTTTT	CASSLVATITGELFF